This T cell receptor (beta chain) was documented in a study of blood T cell repertoires in COVID-19. Study information: Sources were T cells, B-cell-depleted T cells, or PBMCs; the material itself was cDNA or gDNA.

This CDR3 is built from 15 residues. Germline CDR1 and CDR2: MDHEN and SYDVKM. The V and J ends lost 5 bases and 7 bases respectively, with 18 bases between them. Original handling: Reference gene primer amplification gave estimated nucleated cell counts. Data came from immunoSEQ multiplex PCR; TCRdb stores just in-frame clones and leaves some out. D and trimming were read from the DNA, whereas the V and J calls and clone size are those reported in that table. The data contain approximately 100,000 clones, approximately 83% of them singletons. The age range of participants was 18 to 89 years, with residence in some 25 US areas. Cohorts were determined from participant-reported clinical history.

The chain joins TRBV28 to TRBJ1-5; weak D call: TRBD1 (6 bases). What was sequenced was PBMCs or T cells enriched from blood (not recorded which). The clonotype originates from a woman aged 50 to 60 who had recovered from COVID-19. The DNA of the CDR3 is TGTGCCAGCAGTACCACCGCCGCAGGGGTCCAGCCCCAGCATTTT. This gives the protein CASSTTAAGVQPQHF.